These 19 T cell receptor beta chains were sequenced from one sample in a study of metastatic and nonmetastatic thyroid tumors. Nobody among the patients had been given any treatment before thyroid surgery. TCRdb redid the clone calls on the PCR reads using MiXCR. The data hold under 6,000 clones, with around 30% observed a single time. Sequencing was carried out using adjacent normal tissue. These receptors all come from a female donor with papillary thyroid cancer or a benign thyroid nodule (not recorded which). Some clones in this sample may be carry-over from other donors' samples.

This clone was found many times. The rearrangement links TRBV14 to TRBJ1-5; D is perhaps TRBD1 (6 bases). V was shortened by 10 bases and J by 5 bases, with 15 bases between the two germline ends. The CDR3 is 13 residues long. The germline V gene has CDR1 SGHDN and CDR2 FVKESK. DNA for the CDR3: TGTGCCACCAAGCTGACAGGCGATCAGCCCCAGCATTTT. Translated, it gives CATKLTGDQPQHF.

V and J are TRBV20-1 and TRBJ1-1; 8 bases line up with TRBD1. Trimming at V came to 7 bases and at J to 4 bases, leaving 5 bases not matched to a gene. CDR1 is DFQATT and CDR2 is SNEGSKA in the germline V gene (reference sequence). The CDR3 is 12 amino acids. The CDR3 DNA sequence: TGCAGTGTCGTTGGACAGGGCACTGAAGCTTTCTTT. The encoded protein is CSVVGQGTEAFF.

About this clone: A read error is likely, as this CDR3 ends without the conserved phenylalanine or tryptophan. This chain links TRBV11-1 with TRBJ1-2; TRBD1 aligns across 7 bases. With 4 bases clipped from V and 5 bases from J, the junction kept 10 bases outside the gene matches. This CDR3 contains 15 residues. Germline CDR1 is SGHAT and CDR2 is FQDESV (reference sequence). In DNA, the CDR3 is TGTGCCAGCAGCTACCAACCAGGGGGAGCTTATGGCTACACCATC. It specifies CASSYQPGGAYGYTI.

This clone was detected a few times. The chain employs TRBV27 and TRBJ2-7, with a weak D call TRBD2 (7 bases). Trimming took off 10 bases at V and 3 bases at J, with 16 bases between the two ends. From germline, CDR1 is MNHEY and CDR2 SMNVEV (reference sequence). This CDR3 is 13 amino acids long. CDR3 in DNA: TGTGCCACTAGGGGGGAGGGAGACTACGAGCAGTACTTC. Translation: CATRGEGDYEQYF.

This clone was seen a few times. The V gene is TRBV24-1, the J gene TRBJ1-2; no definite D call. The CDR3 covers 13 residues. Trimming left V 8 bases short and J 2 bases short, with 11 bases between. Germline values: CDR1 KGHDR, CDR2 SFDVKD. The CDR3 loop reads CATMEGPNYGYTF. In DNA form, the CDR3 reads TGTGCCACCATGGAAGGGCCAAACTATGGCTACACCTTC.

The sample holds a few counts of this clone. The rearrangement joins TRBV7-2 to TRBJ2-1; no clear D. In germline, CDR1 is SGHTA, CDR2 FQGNSA. Trimming cost V 5 bases and J 5 bases, with 19 bases left between them. CDR3 length: 16 amino acids. CDR3 region: CASSLQSQVGNNEQFF. As DNA, the CDR3 is TGTGCCAGCAGCCTCCAGTCTCAAGTGGGGAACAATGAGCAGTTCTTC.

As to this clone: The junction departs from the called germline gene at one end, perhaps through a read error. The rearrangement joins TRBV14 to TRBJ2-7; D call uncertain. This CDR3 is built from 12 residues. Germline V gene sequence: CDR1 SGHDN, CDR2 FVKESK. The CDR3 loop reads CASRQDNSVHYF. For the CDR3, the DNA is TGCGCCAGCAGGCAAGATAACTCGGTGCATTACTTC.

As DNA, the CDR3 is TGTGCCAGCAGCTTCTCTATTGGTGTGTGCACAGATACGCAGTATTTT. Protein product: CASSFSIGVCTDTQYF. This rearrangement joins TRBV11-1 to TRBJ2-3; D is unresolved. Germline CDR1 and CDR2: SGHAT and FQDESV (reference sequence). The ends were cut back, 3 bases at V and 1 base at J, with 14 bases in the middle. The CDR3 is 16 residues long.

This clone was observed a few times. The chain uses TRBV6-1 and TRBJ2-1; 10 bases line up with TRBD2. The CDR3 is 15 amino acids. Trimming took 8 bases from V and 0 from J; bases not matched to a gene: 4. The germline gives CDR1 MNHNS, CDR2 SASEGT. As DNA, the CDR3 is TGTGCCAGCCTCTGGACTAGCGGCTCCTACAATGAGCAGTTCTTC. Translated, it gives CASLWTSGSYNEQFF.

CDR3 DNA sequence: TGTGCCAGCGGGAGGGTCTTGAATGAGCAGTTCTTC. Translated: CASGRVLNEQFF. J is TRBJ2-1 and V is TRBV6-1; TRBD2 agrees at 7 bases. Germline V gives CDR1 MNHNS, CDR2 SASEGT. Trimming at V came to 8 bases and at J to 7 bases, leaving 5 bases not matched to a gene. The CDR3 is 12 residues long.

This clone rates as medium-sized. In nucleotides, the CDR3 is TGTGCCAGCAGCTTGGGGGATCGGACTGAAGCTTTCTTT. This encodes CASSLGDRTEAFF. V gene TRBV5-5 combines with J gene TRBJ1-1; D gene ambiguous. Germline assignment: CDR1 SGHKS and CDR2 YYEKEE (reference sequence). The CDR3 contains 13 residues. V was clipped by 0 bases and J by 5 bases, with 8 bases between them.

The chain couples TRBV11-1 to TRBJ2-2, with 8 bases identical to TRBD2. The V and J ends lost 8 bases and 6 bases, in that order; junction bases with no gene match: 14. CDR1 SGHAT and CDR2 FQDESV come from the germline V gene (reference sequence). The CDR3 spans 16 residues. The CDR3 loop reads CASRRVPGLEAGELFF. The CDR3 region has the DNA TGTGCCAGCCGCAGGGTTCCGGGACTAGAGGCCGGGGAGCTGTTTTTT.

This clone was detected many times. The sample has other DNA sequences that encode this CDR3 too. The CDR3 DNA follows: TGTGCCACCAGCAGCTTTCCTAAGAGGGGGGCTGACACAGATACGCAGTATTTT. It is translated as CATSSFPKRGADTDTQYF. The rearrangement uses TRBV15 and TRBJ2-3, with D tentatively TRBD1 or TRBD2 (6 bases each). The CDR3 loop spans 18 amino acids. The V end lost 3 bases, the J end lost 2 bases, and 21 bases lay between the germline ends. Germline-derived CDR1 and CDR2 are LNHNV and YYDKDF (reference sequence).

V usage is TRBV20-1 and J usage is TRBJ2-7; maybe TRBD2 (5 bases). Germline lookup yields CDR1 DFQATT and CDR2 SNEGSKA (reference sequence). Trimming removed 3 bases from V and 0 bases from J, with 9 bases in between. The CDR3 totals 13 residues. The CDR3 is CSARSGYSYEQYF. In DNA form, the CDR3 reads TGCAGTGCTAGGTCGGGGTACTCCTACGAGCAGTACTTC.

By its share, this clone is medium-sized. The chain is built from TRBV28 and TRBJ2-1, with D hard to call. Trimming left V 2 bases short and J 9 bases short, with 11 bases between. The CDR3 totals 13 residues. In germline, CDR1 is MDHEN, CDR2 SYDVKM. In DNA form, the CDR3 reads TGTGCCAGCAGTTTAAGTAAGGGCCTTGAGCAGTTCTTC. The encoded protein is CASSLSKGLEQFF.

V is TRBV11-2 and J is TRBJ2-3; 8 nucleotides line up with TRBD2. Trimming removed 4 bases from V and 1 base from J; junction bases left unmatched: 4. There are 15 residues in the CDR3. The germline gives CDR1 SGHAT, CDR2 FQNNGV. In nucleotides, the CDR3 is TGTGCCAGCAGCTGGAGCGGGAGAGGCACAGATACGCAGTATTTT. This encodes CASSWSGRGTDTQYF.

This clone was observed once. The rearrangement joins TRBV5-1 to TRBJ1-6; perhaps TRBD1 as D (5 bases). V lost 5 bases to trimming and J lost 7 bases, with 10 bases between them. CDR1 is SGHRS, CDR2 YFSETQ, per germline. There are 13 residues in the CDR3. CDR3 in amino acids: CASRMGENSPLHF. CDR3 bases: TGCGCCAGCAGAATGGGGGAGAATTCACCCCTCCACTTT. Based on the CDR3 plus reference TRBV5-1 and TRBJ1-6, the full variable domain is KAGVTQTPRYLIKTRGQQVTLSCSPISGHRSVSWYQQTPGQGLQFLFEYFSETQRNKGNFPGRFSGRQFSNSRSEMNVSTLELGDSALYLCASRMGENSPLHFGNGTRLTVT.

By share of the sample, this clone is medium-sized. The same CDR3 is also encoded by other DNA sequences in this sample. The V gene is TRBV27, the J gene TRBJ2-3; no reliable D call. CDR3 length equals 14 residues. V was trimmed by 5 bases and J by 0 bases, leaving 9 bases between them. CDR1 is MNHEY and CDR2 is SMNVEV in the germline V gene (reference sequence). The CDR3 spells CASSLTESTDTQYF. Here the CDR3 DNA reads TGTGCCAGCAGTCTTACAGAAAGCACAGATACGCAGTATTTT.

By sample fraction, this clone is medium-sized (0.01 to 0.1%). Different DNA sequences within this sample yield the same CDR3. The chain links TRBV12-3 or TRBV12-4 to TRBJ2-1, with D unresolved. There are 13 residues in the CDR3. Trimming pared 1 base from V and 6 bases from J, leaving 7 bases between. The CDR3 nucleotides are TGTGCCAGCAGTTTAGGACTCCGCAATGAGCAGTTCTTC. This sequence encodes CASSLGLRNEQFF.